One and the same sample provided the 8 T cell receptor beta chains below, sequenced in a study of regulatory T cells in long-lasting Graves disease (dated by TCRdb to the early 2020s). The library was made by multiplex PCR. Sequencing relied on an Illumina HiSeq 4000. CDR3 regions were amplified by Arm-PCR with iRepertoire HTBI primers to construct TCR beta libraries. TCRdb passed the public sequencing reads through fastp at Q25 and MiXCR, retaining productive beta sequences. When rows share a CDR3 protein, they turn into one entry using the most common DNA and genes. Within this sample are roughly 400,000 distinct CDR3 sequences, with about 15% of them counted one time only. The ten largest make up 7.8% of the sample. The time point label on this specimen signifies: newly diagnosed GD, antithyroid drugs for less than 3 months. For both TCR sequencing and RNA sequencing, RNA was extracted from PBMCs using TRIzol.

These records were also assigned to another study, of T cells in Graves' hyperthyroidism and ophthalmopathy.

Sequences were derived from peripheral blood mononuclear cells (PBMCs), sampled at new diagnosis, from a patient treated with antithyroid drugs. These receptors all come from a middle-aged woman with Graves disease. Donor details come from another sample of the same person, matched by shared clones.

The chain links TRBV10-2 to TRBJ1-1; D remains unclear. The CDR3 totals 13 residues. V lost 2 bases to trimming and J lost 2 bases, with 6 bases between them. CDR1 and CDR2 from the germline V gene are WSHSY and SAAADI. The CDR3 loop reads CASSETANTEAFF. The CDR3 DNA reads TGCGCCAGCAGTGAGACGGCTAACACTGAAGCTTTCTTT.

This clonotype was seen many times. The chain's CDR3 is CASSAQKDEQYF. In nucleotides, the CDR3 is TGTGCCAGCAGCGCCCAAAAGGACGAGCAGTACTTC. The rearrangement uses TRBV7-2 and TRBJ2-7; D is uncertain. Germline CDR1 reads SGHTA; CDR2 reads FQGNSA. V was pared by 5 bases and J by 5 bases, with 10 bases between. This CDR3 contains 12 residues.

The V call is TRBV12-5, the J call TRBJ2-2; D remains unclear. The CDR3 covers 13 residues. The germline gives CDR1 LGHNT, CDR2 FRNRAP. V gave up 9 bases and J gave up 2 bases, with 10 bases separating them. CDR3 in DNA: TGTGCTAGCGGCGCTCCAAACACCGGGGAGCTGTTTTTT. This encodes CASGAPNTGELFF.

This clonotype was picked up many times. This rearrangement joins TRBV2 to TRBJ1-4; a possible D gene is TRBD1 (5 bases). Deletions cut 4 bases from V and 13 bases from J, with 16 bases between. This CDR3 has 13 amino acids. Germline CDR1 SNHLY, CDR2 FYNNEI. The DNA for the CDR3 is TGTGCCAGCAGTGCTGGGCTCGCGGGGGGACTGTTTTTT. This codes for CASSAGLAGGLFF.

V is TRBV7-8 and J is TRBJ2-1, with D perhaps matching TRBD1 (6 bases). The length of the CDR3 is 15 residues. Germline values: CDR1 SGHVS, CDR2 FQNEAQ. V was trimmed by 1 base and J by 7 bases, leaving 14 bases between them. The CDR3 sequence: CASSLDQGLGNEQFF. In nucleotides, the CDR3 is TGTGCCAGCAGCTTAGATCAGGGGTTGGGAAATGAGCAGTTCTTC.

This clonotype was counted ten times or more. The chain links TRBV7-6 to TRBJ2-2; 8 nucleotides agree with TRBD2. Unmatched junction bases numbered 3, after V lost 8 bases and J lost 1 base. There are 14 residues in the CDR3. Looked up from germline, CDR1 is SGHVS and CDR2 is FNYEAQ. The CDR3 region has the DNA TGTGCCAGCGCCCTAGCGGGGAACACCGGGGAGCTGTTTTTT. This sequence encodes CASALAGNTGELFF.

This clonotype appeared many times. Here the CDR3 DNA reads TGTGCCAGCAAACCTGCAATGAGGTTAGGTCGTACTTGGACCGGGGAGCTGTTTTTT. It translates to CASKPAMRLGRTWTGELFF. The J gene is TRBJ2-2, the V gene TRBV27; no definite D call. The V end lost 7 bases, the J end lost 5 bases, and 29 bases lay between the germline ends. From germline, CDR1 is MNHEY and CDR2 SMNVEV (reference sequence). This CDR3 is built from 19 residues.

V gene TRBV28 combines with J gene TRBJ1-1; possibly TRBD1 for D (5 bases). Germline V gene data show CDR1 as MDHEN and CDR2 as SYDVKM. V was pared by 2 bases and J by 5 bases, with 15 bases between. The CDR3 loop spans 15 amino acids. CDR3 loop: CASSLNYGGGTEAFF. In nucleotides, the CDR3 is TGTGCCAGCAGTTTAAACTACGGGGGGGGGACTGAAGCTTTCTTT.